This T cell receptor beta chain was documented in a study of blood T cell repertoires in COVID-19. Whole-study context: The analysed material was cDNA or gDNA that came from T cells, B-cell-depleted T cells, or PBMCs.

In the authors' workflow: Amplified reference gene primers provided the basis for estimating nucleated cell counts. Assay: immunoSEQ multiplex PCR; the TCRdb copy retains only in-frame clones and omits some. V and J calls and clone size are given by that table; D and trimming were obtained from the DNA. The table shows about 200,000 clones, with around nine tenths occurring only once. Sequences were obtained from peripheral blood. The sequence was obtained from a middle-aged man with COVID-19, enrolled during active disease.

CDR3 protein: CASSLGLAGTDTQYF. The CDR3 nucleotides read TGTGCCAGCAGCTTAGGACTAGCGGGCACAGATACGCAGTATTTT. The chain recombines TRBV7-6 with TRBJ2-3, with 9 bases identical to TRBD2. The CDR3 spans 15 residues. Germline V CDR1 and CDR2: SGHVS, FNYEAQ. With 1 base clipped from V and 1 base from J, the junction kept 0 bases outside the gene matches.